The entry below gives a single TCR beta chain sequence along with its context. Its target is unknown. The sample originates from a study of T cell responses to AZD1222 COVID-19 vaccine. The V end lost 7 bases, the J end lost 5 bases, and 8 bases lay between the germline ends. The CDR3 extends over 11 amino acids. CDR1 MNHNY and CDR2 SVGAGI come from the germline V gene (reference sequence). Broader study findings: The span of vaccine-associated CD4 TCRs extended across spike, with dominance at 160-218 and 743-854.

TCRdb keeps only in-frame clones here, not all; method: immunoSEQ multiplex PCR. The repertoire holds 70,000 or so clones, with roughly 84% as singletons. Specimen: peripheral blood, collected on day 0 of AZD1222 vaccination. The chain employs TRBV6-6 and TRBJ1-2, with unresolved D. This TCR was sampled from an adult in good health. CDR3 bases: TGTGCCAGCACGGATCTTTATGGCTACACCTTC. Its translation: CASTDLYGYTF.